The clone carrying this T cell receptor (beta chain) came up many times. Using RNA transcripts as the source, TCR beta CDR3 regions were amplified. First-round RT-PCR of the TCR CDR3 relied on the HTBI primer set. MiXCR was run by TCRdb on the multiplex PCR reads, yielding one entry per CDR3 protein. This sample yields under 350,000 distinct CDR3 sequences, of which roughly a fifth are seen a single time; over 45% belongs to the top ten. Germline lookup yields CDR1 GTSNPN and CDR2 SVGIG (reference sequence). The CDR3 runs to 13 residues. Trimming cost V 2 bases and J 6 bases, with 13 bases left between them. This sample is part of a study of T cells in Graves' hyperthyroidism and ophthalmopathy. About the study: Sampling of peripheral blood happened at initial diagnosis, prior to any treatment.

No ophthalmopathy progression within 18 months constituted stable Graves' hyperthyroidism. Disease duration under 2 months; hyperthyroidism patients were aged 18 to 65. Input material: blood. The chain combines TRBV30 with TRBJ1-1; perhaps TRBD1 as D (5 bases). The sequence was obtained from a woman aged 50 to 60 with Graves' hyperthyroidism. The CDR3 bases are TGTGCCTGGAGTTCGGGACGGTCCTCTGAAGCTTTCTTT. As protein: CAWSSGRSSEAFF.